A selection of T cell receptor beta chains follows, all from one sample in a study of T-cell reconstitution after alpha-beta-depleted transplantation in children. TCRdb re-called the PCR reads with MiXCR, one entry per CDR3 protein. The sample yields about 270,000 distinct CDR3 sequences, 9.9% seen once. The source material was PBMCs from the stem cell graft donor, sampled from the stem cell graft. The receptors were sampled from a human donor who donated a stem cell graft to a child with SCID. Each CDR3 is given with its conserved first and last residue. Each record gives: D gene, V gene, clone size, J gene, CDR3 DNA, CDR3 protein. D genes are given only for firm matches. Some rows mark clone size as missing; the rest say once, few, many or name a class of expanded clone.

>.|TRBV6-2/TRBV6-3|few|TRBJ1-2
TGTGCCAGCAGCCCCCCAGGGCAGGGCTATGGCTACACCTTC
CASSPPGQGYGYTF
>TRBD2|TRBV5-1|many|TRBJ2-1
TGCGCCAGCAGCTTGCTGACTAGCGGGGGGGAGCAGTTCTTC
CASSLLTSGGEQFF
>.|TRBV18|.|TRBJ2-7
TGTGCCAGCTCACCACCGGCAAGTAGCTACGAGCAGTACTTC
CASSPPASSYEQYF
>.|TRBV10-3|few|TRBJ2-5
TGTGCCATCAGTGAAAGCCAAGAGACCCAGTACTTC
CAISESQETQYF
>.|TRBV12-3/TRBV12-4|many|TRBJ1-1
TGTGCCAGCAGTTTCGGAGTCTCCATGAACACTGAAGCTTTCTTT
CASSFGVSMNTEAFF
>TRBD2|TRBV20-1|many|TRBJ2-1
TGCAGTGCTAGCCCTAGCGGGGGGGCGAAGAGAAGAAATGAGCAGTTCTTC
CSASPSGGAKRRNEQFF
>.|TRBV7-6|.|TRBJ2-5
TGTGCCAGCAGCGTCGGTTCGCAGGGGGGAGAGACCCAGTACTTC
CASSVGSQGGETQYF
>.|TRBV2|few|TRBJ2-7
TGTGCCAGCAGTGAAGCACTTAGGGGTTACGAGCAGTACTTC
CASSEALRGYEQYF
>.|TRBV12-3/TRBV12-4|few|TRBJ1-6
TGTGCCAGCAGTTTTTCCGCCGGGACGGTTAATTCACCCCTCCACTTT
CASSFSAGTVNSPLHF
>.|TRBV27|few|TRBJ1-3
TGTGCCAGCAGGTACTGGGGCTATGGAAACACCATATATTTT
CASRYWGYGNTIYF
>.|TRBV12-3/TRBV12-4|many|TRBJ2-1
TGTGCCAGCAGTTTAGGGGATTATGAGCAGTTCTTC
CASSLGDYEQFF
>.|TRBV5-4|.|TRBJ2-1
TGTGCCAGCAGCTTGACCCTCCTAAATCGTGAGCAGTTCTTC
CASSLTLLNREQFF
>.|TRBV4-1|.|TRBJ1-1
TGCGCCAGCAGCCGGCCCGGGGGGAACCCTTTCTTT
CASSRPGGNPFF
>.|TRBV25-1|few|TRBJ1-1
TGTGCCAGCATGAAGGGGCTAGTCACTGAAGCTTTCTTT
CASMKGLVTEAFF
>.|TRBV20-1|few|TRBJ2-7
TGCAGTGCTATGGTACAGAACTACGAGCAGTACTTC
CSAMVQNYEQYF
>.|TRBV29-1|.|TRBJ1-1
TGCAGCGTCCGTGCCCGAACTGAAGCTTTCTTT
CSVRARTEAFF
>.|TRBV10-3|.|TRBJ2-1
TGTGCCATCAGTGAGTCAGGAGGATACAATGAGCAGTTCTTC
CAISESGGYNEQFF
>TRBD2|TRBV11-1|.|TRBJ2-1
TGTGCCAGCAGCCAAACGGGGGGTGGAGTAAGTTCCTACAATGAGCAGTTCTTC
CASSQTGGGVSSYNEQFF
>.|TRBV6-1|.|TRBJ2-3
TGTGCCAGCATCATAGGGGTAGGAGATACGCAGTATTTT
CASIIGVGDTQYF
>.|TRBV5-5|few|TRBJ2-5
TGTGCCAGCAGCTTCTCTACGGGGGGCGGCGAGACCCAGTACTTC
CASSFSTGGGETQYF
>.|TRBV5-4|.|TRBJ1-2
TGTGCCAGCAGCGCCCTGAACGGGAACTATGGCTACACCTTC
CASSALNGNYGYTF
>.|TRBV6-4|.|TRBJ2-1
TGTGCCAGCAGTGACTCTGTCACCAGATCCTACAATGAGCAGTTCTTC
CASSDSVTRSYNEQFF
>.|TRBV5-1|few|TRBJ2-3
TGCGCCAGCAGCTTCGTGGCAGATACGCAGTATTTT
CASSFVADTQYF
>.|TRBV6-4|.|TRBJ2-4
TGTGCCAGCAGTGAGAATATCGGACAGTTTCAGTACTTC
CASSENIGQFQYF
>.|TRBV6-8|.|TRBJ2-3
TGTGCCAGCAGTCGTGGTGGGGGTCCGCAGTATTTT
CASSRGGGPQYF
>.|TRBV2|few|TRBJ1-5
TGTGCCAGCAGTGAGTACGGCAACCTTAATCAGCCCCAGCATTTT
CASSEYGNLNQPQHF
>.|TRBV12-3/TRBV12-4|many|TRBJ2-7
TGTGCCAGCAGTTTGCTCGGGGCTGAGAACGAGCAGTACTTC
CASSLLGAENEQYF
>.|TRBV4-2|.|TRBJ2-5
TGTGCCAGCAGCCAAGAGGCATCTAGCTACCAAGAGACCCAGTACTTC
CASSQEASSYQETQYF
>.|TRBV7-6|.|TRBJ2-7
TGTGCCAGCAGCTCAAGGCAGGGAAGCCCAGAACATTCATACGAGCAGTACTTC
CASSSRQGSPEHSYEQYF
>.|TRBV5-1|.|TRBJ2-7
TGCGCCAGCAGCCCGCGGGGGCCGGGGTTCGAGCAGTACTTC
CASSPRGPGFEQYF
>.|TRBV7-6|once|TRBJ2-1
TGTGCCAGCAGCTTAGCGAATCCAGGGTACAATGAGCAGTTCTTC
CASSLANPGYNEQFF
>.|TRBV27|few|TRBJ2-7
TGTGCCAGCAGTTTTGAGGGCTTCGGCTACGAGCAGTACTTC
CASSFEGFGYEQYF
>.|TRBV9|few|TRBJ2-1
TGTGCCAGCAGCGTAGGGCCCGGGGGCGAAAACAATGAGCAGTTCTTC
CASSVGPGGENNEQFF
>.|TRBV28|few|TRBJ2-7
TGTGCCAGCTTCGACCCCGGGGCCTCCTACGAGCAGTACTTC
CASFDPGASYEQYF
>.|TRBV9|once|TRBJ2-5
TGTGCCAGCAGCGTAGGTGTAGAGACCGCCGGTGAGACCCAGTACTTC
CASSVGVETAGETQYF
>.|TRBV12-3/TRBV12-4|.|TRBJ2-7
TGTGCCAGCAGTTTAGTCCGGGCCAAATCGTCCTACGAGCAGTACTTC
CASSLVRAKSSYEQYF
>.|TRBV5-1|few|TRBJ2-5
TGCGCCAGCAACCACTGGATGGGGGCCCAAGAGACCCAGTACTTC
CASNHWMGAQETQYF
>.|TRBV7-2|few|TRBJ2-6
TGTGCCAGCAGCTGGGGCAGGGCAGGCGCCAACGTCCTGACTTTC
CASSWGRAGANVLTF
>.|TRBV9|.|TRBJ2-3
TGTGCCAGCAGCGCGGCTCTAGCCGATACGCAGTATTTT
CASSAALADTQYF
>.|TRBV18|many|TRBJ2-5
TGTGCCAGCTCACCATCGGCGCCAGGTCAAGAGACCCAGTACTTC
CASSPSAPGQETQYF
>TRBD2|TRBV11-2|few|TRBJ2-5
TGTGCCAGCAGCTTAGAATATCAGCGGGGTAAATCACAAGAGACCCAGTACTTC
CASSLEYQRGKSQETQYF
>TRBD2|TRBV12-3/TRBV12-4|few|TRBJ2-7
TGTGCCAGCAGGCAATCAGGGACTAGCTTCTACGAGCAGTACTTC
CASRQSGTSFYEQYF
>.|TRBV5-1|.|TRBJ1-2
TGCGCCAGCAGCTTCCGACAGGACTATGGCTACACCTTC
CASSFRQDYGYTF
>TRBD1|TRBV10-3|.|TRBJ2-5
TGTGCCATCAGTGAGTCGATTTTCGGACAGGGGACCGAGACCCAGTACTTC
CAISESIFGQGTETQYF
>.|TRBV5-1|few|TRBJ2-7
TGCGCCAGCAGACGAACAGGGCCGAGCTCCTACGAGCAGTACTTC
CASRRTGPSSYEQYF
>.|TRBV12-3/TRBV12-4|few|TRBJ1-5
TGTGCCAGCAGTTTGGGGGCAGTCTGGGGGCCCCAGCATTTT
CASSLGAVWGPQHF
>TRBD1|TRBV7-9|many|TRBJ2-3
TGTGCCAGCAGCCCCAGGGGGACAGATACGCAGTATTTT
CASSPRGTDTQYF
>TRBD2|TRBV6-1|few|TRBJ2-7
TGTGCCAGCACGGAGACTAGCGGGGACTACGAGCAGTACTTC
CASTETSGDYEQYF
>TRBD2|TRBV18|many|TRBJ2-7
TGTGCCAGCTCACCTACTAGCGGGGGACCCGGAGGGTACGAGCAGTACTTC
CASSPTSGGPGGYEQYF
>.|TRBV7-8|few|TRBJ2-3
TGTGCCAGCGCGCGGGGCACAGATACGCAGTATTTT
CASARGTDTQYF
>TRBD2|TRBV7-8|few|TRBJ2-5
TGTGCCAGCAGCGAATGGAGCGGGGGGGCAGAGACCCAGTACTTC
CASSEWSGGAETQYF
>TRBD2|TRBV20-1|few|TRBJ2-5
TGCAGTGCGCGGCGGGGGGGCAAAGAGACCCAGTACTTC
CSARRGGKETQYF
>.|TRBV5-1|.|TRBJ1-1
TGCGCCAGCAGCCATGTAACACCAGGGGACGGTGACGAAGCTTTCTTT
CASSHVTPGDGDEAFF
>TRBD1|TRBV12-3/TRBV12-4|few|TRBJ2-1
TGTGCCAGCAGCAAATCCGGGACAGAGAGCAATGAGCAGTTCTTC
CASSKSGTESNEQFF
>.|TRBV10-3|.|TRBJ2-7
TGTGCCATCAGTAGCATGAACGAGCAGTACTTC
CAISSMNEQYF
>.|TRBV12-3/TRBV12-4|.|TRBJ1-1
TGTGCCAGCAGTTCGGAGGGGGGTCGGTCCTCTGAAGCTTTCTTT
CASSSEGGRSSEAFF
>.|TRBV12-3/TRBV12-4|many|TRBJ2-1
TGTGCCAGCAGTTTTGATAGCTCCTACAATGAGCAGTTCTTC
CASSFDSSYNEQFF